The 25 T cell receptor beta chains presented below share a single source sample, sequenced in a study of shared clonotypes between healthy human individuals. Naive CD8 isolation took CD45RO-negative cells positively selected for CCR7 and excluded terminally differentiated effector memory CD45RA+ cells. Data came from immunoSEQ multiplex PCR; TCRdb stores just in-frame clones and leaves some out. Among just over 2,000,000 clones listed, approximately 94% were seen once. The sequencing sample was made of naive CD8+ T cells sorted from blood. Every receptor here comes from a man aged 18 to 30 in good health.

Comment on this clone: Different DNA sequences within this sample yield the same CDR3. The chain recombines TRBV6-5 with TRBJ2-7, with TRBD1 as a possible D gene (6 bases). Germline values: CDR1 MNHEY, CDR2 SVGAGI. The CDR3 is 16 amino acids. Trimming stripped 0 bases from V and 0 bases from J, with 12 bases between. CDR3 nucleotides: TGTGCCAGCAGTTACTCGTCGGGACAAGCCTCCTACGAGCAGTACTTC. This codes for CASSYSSGQASYEQYF.

The rearrangement uses TRBV4-3 and TRBJ2-1; no firm D call. This CDR3 has 14 amino acids. CDR1 is LGHNA and CDR2 is YSLEER in the germline V gene. V dropped 0 bases and J dropped 7 bases, with 10 bases sitting between them. CDR3: CASSQDAASNEQFF. DNA for the CDR3: TGCGCCAGCAGCCAAGATGCCGCGTCTAATGAGCAGTTCTTC.

This chain links TRBV27 with TRBJ1-1; D is possibly TRBD1 (5 bases). The CDR3 length is 13 residues. V gave up 6 bases and J gave up 1 base, with 9 bases separating them. Germline-derived CDR1 and CDR2 are MNHEY and SMNVEV (reference sequence). Written as DNA, the CDR3 is TGTGCCAGCAGGGCAGGGAGGAACACTGAAGCTTTCTTT. Protein sequence: CASRAGRNTEAFF.

This sequence joins TRBV5-4 and TRBJ2-7; 12 bases map to TRBD2. The germline V gene has CDR1 SGHNT and CDR2 YYREEE (reference sequence). This CDR3 contains 16 residues. The J segment lost 2 bases and the V segment lost 7 bases, leaving 10 bases of the junction unmatched. The CDR3 DNA is TGTGCCAGCGCCGGACTAGCGGGAAAATTAACCTACGAGCAGTACTTC. It is translated as CASAGLAGKLTYEQYF.

Worth noting for this clone: The same CDR3 is also encoded by other DNA sequences in this sample. The chain couples TRBV4-1 to TRBJ2-1; possibly TRBD2 for D (6 bases). This CDR3 comprises 15 residues. V was clipped by 0 bases and J by 4 bases, with 10 bases between them. Looked up from germline, CDR1 is MGHRA and CDR2 is YSYEKL. In nucleotides, the CDR3 is TGCGCCAGCAGCCAAGAGTCGGGAGCTTACAATGAGCAGTTCTTC. It translates to CASSQESGAYNEQFF.

The rearrangement joins TRBV19 to TRBJ2-4, with 8 positions matching TRBD1. The CDR3 covers 15 residues. The germline gives CDR1 LNHDA, CDR2 SQIVND (reference sequence). V was clipped by 3 bases and J by 6 bases; unmatched bases: 7. CDR3 coding DNA: TGTGCCAGTAGTATGATCCCGGGACAGGTAAACATTCAGTACTTC. Protein product: CASSMIPGQVNIQYF.

The genes are TRBV29-1 and TRBJ2-2; D not certain. V was shortened by 8 bases and J by 4 bases, with 14 bases between the two germline ends. The germline gives CDR1 SQVTM, CDR2 ANQGSEA. This CDR3 is built from 13 residues. The CDR3 nucleotides are TGCAGCATGGTCTCTAGTTTCACCGGGGAGCTGTTTTTT. It yields the protein CSMVSSFTGELFF.

The chain couples TRBV18 to TRBJ2-3; 7 nucleotides line up with TRBD1. Per the germline V gene, CDR1 is KGHSH and CDR2 is LQKENI. V was clipped by 1 base and J by 5 bases; unmatched bases: 3. The CDR3 runs 14 residues. CDR3 bases: TGTGCCAGCTCACCACAGGGGGCGGGAGATACGCAGTATTTT. Its translation: CASSPQGAGDTQYF.

The rearrangement links TRBV6-5 to TRBJ1-1, with 8 bases identical to TRBD1. Trimming removed 7 bases from V and 7 bases from J; junction bases left unmatched: 14. Germline-derived CDR1 and CDR2 are MNHEY and SVGAGI. The CDR3 extends over 15 amino acids. CDR3 residues: CASIIGGRGLDEAFF. CDR3 coding DNA: TGTGCCAGCATCATAGGCGGCAGGGGGCTTGATGAAGCTTTCTTT.

The chain has TRBV6-5 and TRBJ2-3; 8 bases agree with TRBD1. Germline V lookup: CDR1 MNHEY, CDR2 SVGAGI. The junction had 4 bases not matched to a gene; V was cut back by 1 base and J by 7 bases. The CDR3 is made up of 14 amino acids. The CDR3 coding sequence is TGTGCCAGCAGTTACTATGGACAGGGACATACGCAGTATTTT. This gives the protein CASSYYGQGHTQYF.

The genes are TRBV7-9 and TRBJ2-2, with 16 nucleotides matching TRBD2. Unmatched junction bases numbered 11, after V lost 5 bases and J lost 5 bases. CDR3 length equals 19 residues. The germline CDR1 and CDR2 sequences are SEHNR and FQNEAQ (reference sequence). The CDR3 is CASSQSGTSGRARTGELFF. CDR3 coding DNA: TGTGCCAGCAGCCAATCCGGGACTAGCGGGAGGGCTCGGACCGGGGAGCTGTTTTTT.

V and J are TRBV6-6 and TRBJ2-3; TRBD1 matches at 10 bases. This CDR3 spans 13 amino acids. V lost 5 bases, J lost 6 bases, and 2 bases stayed unmatched. Germline CDR1 is MNHNY and CDR2 is SVGAGI (reference sequence). CDR3 region: CASSGTGADTQYF. Written as DNA, the CDR3 is TGTGCCAGCAGTGGGACAGGGGCCGATACGCAGTATTTT.

The chain links TRBV10-1 to TRBJ2-1, with D unresolved. The germline V and J ends were trimmed by 3 bases and 5 bases, with 14 bases remaining between them. The CDR3 runs to 15 residues. In germline, CDR1 is WNHNN, CDR2 SYGVQD (reference sequence). The CDR3 here is CASSDSQTLNNEQFF. In DNA, the CDR3 is TGCGCCAGCAGTGATTCCCAAACCCTGAACAATGAGCAGTTCTTC.

J is TRBJ2-7 and V is TRBV7-8, with unresolved D. Germline V gene data show CDR1 as SGHVS and CDR2 as FQNEAQ. This CDR3 has 14 residues. Between the trimmed V and J ends, which lost 3 bases and 3 bases, there was a span of 12 bases. The CDR3 nucleotides are TGTGCCAGCAGCTTCGGACCGCTCTACTACGAGCAGTACTTC. This gives the protein CASSFGPLYYEQYF. Full variable domain (remainder filled in from reference TRBV7-8 and TRBJ2-7): GAGVSQSPRYKVAKRGQDVALRCDPISGHVSLFWYQQALGQGPEFLTYFQNEAQLDKSGLPSDRFFAERPEGSVSTLKIQRTQQEDSAVYLCASSFGPLYYEQYFGPGTRLTVT.

The chain carries TRBV6-1 and TRBJ2-5; TRBD1 or TRBD2 may be the D gene (5 bases each). Germline V CDR1 and CDR2: MNHNS, SASEGT. This CDR3 comprises 16 residues. V was trimmed by 3 bases and J by 3 bases, leaving 17 bases between them. The CDR3 reads CASSDRGEGMEETQYF. The CDR3 nucleotides are TGTGCCAGCAGTGACCGTGGCGAGGGGATGGAAGAGACCCAGTACTTC.

The V and J genes are TRBV6-5 and TRBJ2-1, with a possible D match to TRBD2 (5 bases). The CDR3 is 14 amino acids. The germline gives CDR1 MNHEY, CDR2 SVGAGI. Trimming took 4 bases from V and 10 from J, leaving 17 bases between them. CDR3 residues: CASSSGILALEQFF. The CDR3 DNA sequence: TGTGCCAGCAGTTCCGGGATCCTGGCGCTAGAGCAGTTCTTC.

A note on this clone: Other DNA sequences within the sample encode an identical CDR3. The chain is built from TRBV7-9 and TRBJ2-7; possible D gene TRBD2, 6 bases. There are 13 residues in the CDR3. V lost 3 bases to trimming and J lost 3 bases, with 9 bases between them. CDR1 and CDR2 from the germline V gene are SEHNR and FQNEAQ (reference sequence). The CDR3 DNA reads TGTGCCAGCAGCTTGTCTAGCGACTACGAGCAGTACTTC. The encoded protein is CASSLSSDYEQYF.

The J gene is TRBJ1-1, the V gene TRBV15, with D possibly TRBD1 on 5 matching bases. V lost 3 bases to trimming and J lost 4 bases, with 12 bases between them. The CDR3 runs to 14 residues. In germline, CDR1 is LNHNV, CDR2 YYDKDF (reference sequence). In DNA, the CDR3 is TGTGCCACCAGCAGGGGGGATGAGGGCACTGAAGCTTTCTTT. Translation gives CATSRGDEGTEAFF. Full variable domain (missing parts from reference TRBV15 and TRBJ1-1): DAMVIQNPRYQVTQFGKPVTLSCSQTLNHNVMYWYQQKSSQAPKLLFHYYDKDFNNEADTPDNFQSRRPNTSFCFLDIRSPGLGDTAMYLCATSRGDEGTEAFFGQGTRLTVV.

This clone was found a few times. J is TRBJ1-2 and V is TRBV29-1; D perhaps matches TRBD1 (5 bases). The germline CDR1 and CDR2 sequences are SQVTM and ANQGSEA. CDR3 length: 12 amino acids. V lost 1 base to trimming and J lost 6 bases, with 9 bases between them. DNA for the CDR3: TGCAGCGTTGAAGGAGAAGGGGATGGCTACACCTTC. Translation gives CSVEGEGDGYTF.

V is TRBV7-9 and J is TRBJ2-7, with D maybe TRBD1 (6 bases). V lost 2 bases and J lost 4, with 9 bases in between. CDR1 is SEHNR, CDR2 FQNEAQ, per germline (reference sequence). This CDR3 is 13 amino acids long. This chain's CDR3 is CASSLYREYEQYF. The CDR3 DNA is TGTGCCAGCAGCTTATACAGGGAGTACGAGCAGTACTTC. The full variable domain, in which reference TRBV7-9 and TRBJ2-7 provide the parts outside the CDR3, is DTGVSQNPRHKITKRGQNVTFRCDPISEHNRLYWYRQTLGQGPEFLTYFQNEAQLEKSRLLSDRFSAERPKGSFSTLEIQRTEQGDSAMYLCASSLYREYEQYFGPGTRLTVT.

The chain recombines TRBV11-2 with TRBJ2-1, with 8 nucleotides matching TRBD2. The CDR3 spans 14 residues. Germline CDR1 is SGHAT and CDR2 is FQNNGV. With 0 bases clipped from V and 8 bases from J, the junction kept 3 bases outside the gene matches. The CDR3 protein is CASSLDGRADEQFF. CDR3 DNA sequence: TGTGCCAGCAGCTTAGACGGGAGGGCGGATGAGCAGTTCTTC.

The chain uses TRBV4-3 and TRBJ2-5, with unresolved D. Trimming left V 0 bases short and J 0 bases short, with 8 bases between. From germline, CDR1 is LGHNA and CDR2 YSLEER. CDR3 size: 15 residues. The CDR3 protein is CASSQDGNYQETQYF. The CDR3 region has the DNA TGCGCCAGCAGCCAAGATGGGAACTACCAAGAGACCCAGTACTTC.

This rearrangement joins TRBV29-1 to TRBJ2-1; D is perhaps TRBD2 (6 bases). CDR3 length: 13 residues. V was shortened by 2 bases and J by 6 bases, with 11 bases between the two germline ends. Germline CDR1 and CDR2: SQVTM and ANQGSEA. The CDR3 loop reads CSVELGGTNEQFF. The CDR3 DNA follows: TGCAGCGTTGAACTGGGCGGGACCAATGAGCAGTTCTTC.

The V and J genes are TRBV5-1 and TRBJ2-3; 11 positions match TRBD2. V trimming: 3 bases; J trimming: 3 bases; junction bases outside the gene matches: 9. The CDR3 runs to 17 residues. Germline-derived CDR1 and CDR2 are SGHRS and YFSETQ. CDR3 nucleotide sequence: TGCGCCAGCAGCTCGAAACTAGCGGGGGAGCTTACAGATACGCAGTATTTT. It translates to CASSSKLAGELTDTQYF.

The chain couples TRBV4-1 to TRBJ2-7, with a weak D call TRBD1 (6 bases). The CDR3 runs 14 residues. V shed 3 bases and J shed 6 bases, with 15 bases lying between them. Germline CDR1 and CDR2: MGHRA and YSYEKL. CDR3 sequence reads: CASSQVGTGTEQYF. Here the CDR3 DNA reads TGCGCCAGCAGCCAGGTGGGAACAGGGACCGAGCAGTACTTC.